One and the same sample provided the 10 T cell receptor beta chains below, sequenced in a study of shared clonotypes between healthy human individuals. Method: immunoSEQ multiplex PCR; TCRdb's copy keeps in-frame clones and lacks some. The sample includes around 1.9 million clones, about 94% of them seen just once. As defined, naive CD8 cells were CD45RO-negative and positively selected for CCR7, with terminally differentiated effector memory CD45RA+ cells excluded. Sequencing input: naive CD8+ T cells from PBMCs. The receptors derive from a man between 18 and 29 years old in good health. Some clones in this sample may be carry-over from other donors' samples.

V and J are TRBV6-5 and TRBJ1-5; 8 nucleotides agree with TRBD1. With 6 bases clipped from V and 5 bases from J, the junction kept 9 bases outside the gene matches. This CDR3 region has 15 residues. The V gene's germline CDR1 is MNHEY and CDR2 SVGAGI. The CDR3 DNA is TGTGCCAGCAGAAGTGGACAGGGTGGGGATCAGCCCCAGCATTTT. This gives the protein CASRSGQGGDQPQHF.

This rearrangement joins TRBV19 to TRBJ1-5; 7 positions agree with TRBD1. The V segment lost 8 bases and the J segment 1 base; nucleotides outside the gene matches: 8. The CDR3 sequence is 15 residues long. Germline V gene lookup returns CDR1 LNHDA and CDR2 SQIVND (reference sequence). The CDR3 DNA follows: TGTGCCAGTGATTCGGACAGGTACAGCAATCAGCCCCAGCATTTT. It yields the protein CASDSDRYSNQPQHF.

This chain connects TRBV4-1 to TRBJ1-5; D may be TRBD1 (6 bases). V was clipped by 0 bases and J by 2 bases, with 11 bases between them. The CDR3 consists of 16 residues. Looked up from germline, CDR1 is MGHRA and CDR2 is YSYEKL. CDR3: CASSQDRGVGNQPQHF. The CDR3 DNA sequence: TGCGCCAGCAGCCAAGATAGGGGGGTTGGCAATCAGCCCCAGCATTTT.

The chain links TRBV27 to TRBJ1-2; D is uncertain. The CDR3 is made up of 17 amino acids. The V and J ends lost 5 bases and 1 base respectively, with 20 bases between them. Germline CDR1 reads MNHEY; CDR2 reads SMNVEV (reference sequence). This CDR3 reads CASSTTHGGFHNYGYTF. The CDR3 DNA is TGTGCCAGCAGTACTACACACGGAGGGTTCCATAACTATGGCTACACCTTC.

This sequence joins TRBV29-1 and TRBJ1-2; D is undetermined. Germline V lookup: CDR1 SQVTM, CDR2 ANQGSEA. This CDR3 is built from 14 residues. The V end was cut by 0 bases, the J end by 2 bases, with 10 bases between. The CDR3 sequence: CSVEDSTENYGYTF. CDR3 nucleotide sequence: TGCAGCGTTGAAGATAGTACGGAAAACTATGGCTACACCTTC. The entire variable domain, with the rest obtained from reference TRBV29-1 and TRBJ1-2, is as follows: SAVISQKPSRDICQRGTSLTIQCQVDSQVTMMFWYRQQPGQSLTLIATANQGSEATYESGFVIDKFPISRPNLTFSTLTVSNMSPEDSSIYLCSVEDSTENYGYTFGSGTRLTVV.

V gene TRBV7-6 combines with J gene TRBJ2-7; maybe TRBD2 (6 bases). Germline CDR1 reads SGHVS; CDR2 reads FNYEAQ. Trimming shortened V by 6 bases and J by 0 bases, and 12 bases separated the two germline ends. The CDR3 sequence is 14 residues long. DNA of the CDR3: TGTGCCAGCAGTCGCACCGGGAGCTCCTACGAGCAGTACTTC. This gives the protein CASSRTGSSYEQYF.

Here the CDR3 DNA reads TGTGCCAGCAGCTCCGGAGGGACTAGCGGGAGGGCGTCCCAGTACTTC. Translating it yields CASSSGGTSGRASQYF. This rearrangement joins TRBV5-6 to TRBJ2-5; 16 bases are a match to TRBD2. J lost 9 bases, V lost 3 bases, and 8 bases had no gene match. Germline assignment: CDR1 SGHDT and CDR2 YYEEEE. This CDR3 is 16 amino acids long.

This clone was counted at least ten times. The chain recombines TRBV7-9 with TRBJ2-4, with 8 bases matching TRBD1. CDR1 is SEHNR and CDR2 is FQNEAQ in the germline V gene (reference sequence). Unmatched junction bases numbered 10, after V lost 8 bases and J lost 1 base. This CDR3 is built from 16 residues. CDR3 nucleotide sequence: TGTGCCAGCGGGCTGACAGGGGCGTTGGCCAAAAACATTCAGTACTTC. Translation: CASGLTGALAKNIQYF.

A single count supports this clone. This chain uses TRBV27 with TRBJ1-1; possibly TRBD1 for D (6 bases). This CDR3 has 13 residues. CDR1 is MNHEY, CDR2 SMNVEV, per germline (reference sequence). Deletions cut 6 bases from V and 1 base from J, with 9 bases between. The chain's CDR3 is CASSGQTNTEAFF. The DNA of the CDR3 is TGTGCCAGCAGCGGACAGACGAACACTGAAGCTTTCTTT.

This clone was recorded once. This chain uses TRBV14 with TRBJ2-1, with D uncertain. The CDR3 runs to 14 residues. The V gene lost 3 bases and the J gene lost 5 bases, with 11 bases spanning the gap. From germline, CDR1 is SGHDN and CDR2 FVKESK. As DNA, the CDR3 is TGTGCCAGCAGCCATCGCCAACCTCACAATGAGCAGTTCTTC. It encodes CASSHRQPHNEQFF.